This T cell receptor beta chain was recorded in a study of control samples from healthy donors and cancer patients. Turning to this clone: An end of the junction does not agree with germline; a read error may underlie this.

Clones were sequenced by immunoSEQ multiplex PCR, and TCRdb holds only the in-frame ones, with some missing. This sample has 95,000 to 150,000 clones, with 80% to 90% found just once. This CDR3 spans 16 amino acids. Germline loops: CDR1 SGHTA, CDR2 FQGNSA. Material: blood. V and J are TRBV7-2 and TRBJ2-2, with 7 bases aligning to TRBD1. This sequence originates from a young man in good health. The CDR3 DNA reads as TGTGCCAGCAGCCTAGCCGGGACAGTGAACACCGGGGAGCTGTTTTTT. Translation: CASSLAGTVNTGELFF. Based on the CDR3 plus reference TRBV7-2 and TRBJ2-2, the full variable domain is GAGVSQSPSNKVTEKGKDVELRCDPISGHTALYWYRQSLGQGLEFLIYFQGNSAPDKSGLPSDRFSAERTGGSVSTLTIQRTQQEDSAVYLCASSLAGTVNTGELFFGEGSRLTVL.